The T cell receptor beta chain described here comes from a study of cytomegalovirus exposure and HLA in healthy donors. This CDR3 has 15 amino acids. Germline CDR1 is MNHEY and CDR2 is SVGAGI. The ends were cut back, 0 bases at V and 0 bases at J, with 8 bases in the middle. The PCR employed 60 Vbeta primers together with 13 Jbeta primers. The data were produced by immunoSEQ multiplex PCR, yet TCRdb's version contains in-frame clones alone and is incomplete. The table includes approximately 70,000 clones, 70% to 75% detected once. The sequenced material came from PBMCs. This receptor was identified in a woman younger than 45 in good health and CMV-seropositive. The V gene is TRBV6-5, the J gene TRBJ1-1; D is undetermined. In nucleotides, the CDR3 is TGTGCCAGCAGTTACTCGTCAAAATTGAACACTGAAGCTTTCTTT. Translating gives CASSYSSKLNTEAFF.